In its sample, the clone carrying this T cell receptor beta chain was seen a few times. Its target is not known. Treatment defined: randomized to nivolumab then ipilimumab (arm A) or the reverse (arm B). These data are taken from a study of sequential checkpoint blockade in melanoma. Notes on the study in general: Rising tumor T-cell fraction and clonality meant about 30 times likelier benefit.

The CDR3 spans 14 residues. The germline V and J ends were trimmed by 0 bases and 2 bases, with 6 bases remaining between them. Germline lookup yields CDR1 SGHRS and CDR2 YFSETQ. Repertoires were generated with immunoSEQ multiplex PCR, while TCRdb's copy carries only in-frame clones and drops some. The profile shows fewer than 20,000 clones, 73% of them singletons. Sequencing used tumor tissue (inferred from file names), obtained from a patient given nivolumab and ipilimumab in sequence. V is TRBV5-1 and J is TRBJ1-5; D is uncertain. This receptor was obtained from a human donor with melanoma. CDR3 in DNA: TGCGCCAGCAGCTTGGCCGGGGGCAATCAGCCCCAGCATTTT. Amino acid sequence: CASSLAGGNQPQHF.